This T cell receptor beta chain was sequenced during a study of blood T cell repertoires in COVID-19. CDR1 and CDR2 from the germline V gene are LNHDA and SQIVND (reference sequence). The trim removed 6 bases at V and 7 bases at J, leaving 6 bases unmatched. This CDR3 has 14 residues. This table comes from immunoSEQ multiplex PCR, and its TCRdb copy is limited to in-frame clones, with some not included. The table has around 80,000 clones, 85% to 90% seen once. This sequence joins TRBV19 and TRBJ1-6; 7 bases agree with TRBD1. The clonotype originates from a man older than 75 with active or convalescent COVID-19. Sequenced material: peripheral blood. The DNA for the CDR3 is TGTGCCAGTAGCCCGACAGGGTACAATTCACCCCTCCACTTT. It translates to CASSPTGYNSPLHF. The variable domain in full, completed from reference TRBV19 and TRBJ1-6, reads DGGITQSPKYLFRKEGQNVTLSCEQNLNHDAMYWYRQDPGQGLRLIYYSQIVNDFQKGDIAEGYSVSREKKESFPLTVTSAQKNPTAFYLCASSPTGYNSPLHFGNGTRLTVT.